The 2 T cell receptor beta chains in this list originate from one sample, sequenced in a study of blood T cells in healthy people across ages. A sample-barcoded 5' primer and a J-beta primer mix were used in a second PCR of roughly 7 to 11 cycles. Via MiXCR, TCRdb re-called the 5' RACE reads, giving one row per CDR3 protein. The sample has roughly 860,000 distinct CDR3 sequences; 62% are singletons. The sequenced material came from blood. Every receptor here comes from a man younger than 40 in good health.

The chain joins TRBV2 to TRBJ1-2, with 7 bases that match TRBD1. Germline CDR1 SNHLY, CDR2 FYNNEI. CDR3 size: 12 residues. V was clipped by 4 bases and J by 5 bases; unmatched bases: 1. CDR3 DNA sequence: TGTGCCAGCAGTGGGGACAGATATGGCTACACCTTC. Translating it yields CASSGDRYGYTF.

This clonotype has only a few counts. V is TRBV7-2 and J is TRBJ2-7, with 12 bases that match TRBD1. The CDR3 consists of 16 residues. Germline V lookup: CDR1 SGHTA, CDR2 FQGNSA. The ends lost 4 bases at V and 4 bases at J; junction bases unmatched: 8. The CDR3 is CASSSWDRGLSYEQYF. The CDR3 region has the DNA TGTGCCAGCAGCTCGTGGGACAGGGGGCTGTCGTACGAGCAGTACTTC.